A selection of T cell receptor beta chains follows, all from one sample in a study of T cell responses to AZD1222 COVID-19 vaccine. Some clones are missing from TCRdb's copy, which holds only in-frame ones; the method was immunoSEQ multiplex PCR. The table lists some 140,000 clones, more than 80% of them singletons. Source: peripheral blood, taken on day 0 of AZD1222 vaccination. All receptors derive from an adult in good health. Both conserved end residues are part of each CDR3. Fields, in order: J gene, clone size, V gene, CDR3 protein. The size entry is marked missing in some rows and otherwise reads once, few, many or a size class.

J: TRBJ2-3; size: -; V: TRBV28; CDR3: CASSAPSGVTDTQYF
J: TRBJ2-2; size: -; V: TRBV6-5; CDR3: CASVPGTPHTGELFF
J: TRBJ2-7; size: -; V: TRBV5-1; CDR3: CASSLAGTGGLYEQYF
J: TRBJ2-2; size: few; V: TRBV7-9; CDR3: CASSRDRGSGTGELFF
J: TRBJ2-1; size: -; V: TRBV6-1; CDR3: CASSEVGQGWNEQFF
J: TRBJ2-7; size: many; V: TRBV29-1; CDR3: CSVTGRRGAYEQYF
J: TRBJ1-1; size: -; V: TRBV13; CDR3: CASSLGLGGVNTEAFF
J: TRBJ1-2; size: once; V: TRBV7-3; CDR3: CASSEQGRGYTF
J: TRBJ1-2; size: -; V: TRBV28; CDR3: CASSGVGYTF
J: TRBJ1-1; size: -; V: TRBV12-3/TRBV12-4; CDR3: CASSLETGAFF
J: TRBJ1-1; size: -; V: TRBV19; CDR3: CASSPDRGSNTEAFF
J: TRBJ2-2; size: -; V: TRBV5-1; CDR3: CASSLAGGTYTGELFF
J: TRBJ2-5; size: -; V: TRBV28; CDR3: CASSYQETQYF
J: TRBJ1-1; size: -; V: TRBV18; CDR3: CASSLGVVVNTEAFF
J: TRBJ1-2; size: -; V: TRBV21-1; CDR3: CASSKAPFRVGDRGYTF
J: TRBJ1-1; size: few; V: TRBV30; CDR3: CAWSGTLGHGDTEAFF
J: TRBJ1-1; size: -; V: TRBV19; CDR3: CASSIRTGGMNTEAFF
J: TRBJ1-1; size: -; V: TRBV15; CDR3: CATGQGFGYTEAFF
J: TRBJ2-1; size: -; V: TRBV4-1; CDR3: CASSKLAGFDEQFF
J: TRBJ1-3; size: -; V: TRBV5-4; CDR3: CASSWEGARNTIYF
J: TRBJ2-5; size: -; V: TRBV29-1; CDR3: CSVRTGIQETQYF
J: TRBJ1-1; size: -; V: TRBV4-1; CDR3: CASSQDRDTEAFF
J: TRBJ1-1; size: -; V: TRBV10-3; CDR3: CAISEFMGTNTEAFF
J: TRBJ2-3; size: -; V: TRBV19; CDR3: CASHRGGRGDTQYF
J: TRBJ1-6; size: -; V: TRBV5-1; CDR3: CASSLGQGAPNSPLHF
J: TRBJ2-2; size: few; V: TRBV18; CDR3: CASSQGQTTGELFF
J: TRBJ2-3; size: -; V: TRBV24-1; CDR3: CATSDLQSGGAKDTQYF
J: TRBJ2-7; size: -; V: TRBV5-6; CDR3: CASRSTPGPYEQYF
J: TRBJ1-4; size: -; V: TRBV19; CDR3: CASSIGGGFEEKLFF
J: TRBJ1-2; size: -; V: TRBV6-6; CDR3: CASSPRTGHSANYGYTF
J: TRBJ1-4; size: -; V: TRBV6-1; CDR3: CASSEAGGKLFF
J: TRBJ2-1; size: -; V: TRBV7-3; CDR3: CASSLGPPSIPYNEQFF
J: TRBJ1-1; size: -; V: TRBV12-3/TRBV12-4; CDR3: CASSLKSVTEAFF
J: TRBJ1-1; size: -; V: TRBV30; CDR3: CAWSRRGGTEAFF
J: TRBJ1-3; size: -; V: TRBV11-2; CDR3: CASSLGRFTGNTIYF
J: TRBJ1-1; size: -; V: TRBV9; CDR3: CASSHKQGTEAFF
J: TRBJ1-2; size: -; V: TRBV6-5; CDR3: CATNRGQGYGYTF
J: TRBJ1-4; size: -; V: TRBV7-9; CDR3: CASSWEGQTNEKLFF
J: TRBJ2-1; size: -; V: TRBV5-1; CDR3: CASSPTPGGYNEQFF
J: TRBJ1-1; size: few; V: TRBV18; CDR3: CASSPTMNTEAFF
J: TRBJ1-1; size: -; V: TRBV2; CDR3: CASSRDRREAFF
J: TRBJ2-7; size: -; V: TRBV7-9; CDR3: CASSYHGQGPRYEQYF
J: TRBJ1-5; size: few; V: TRBV19; CDR3: CASSMYGDNQPQHF
J: TRBJ1-1; size: once; V: TRBV28; CDR3: CATYLGGSNTEAFF
J: TRBJ2-3; size: -; V: TRBV5-1; CDR3: CASSLGATDDTQYF
J: TRBJ2-7; size: few; V: TRBV3-1/TRBV3-2; CDR3: CASSQGAVWDF
J: TRBJ1-1; size: -; V: TRBV15; CDR3: CATSRERGGVGTEAFF
J: TRBJ1-6; size: -; V: TRBV15; CDR3: CATSSTDRENSPLHF
J: TRBJ2-5; size: -; V: TRBV5-1; CDR3: CASSSLGSGGETQYF
J: TRBJ1-1; size: -; V: TRBV2; CDR3: CASSRQGATEAFF
J: TRBJ1-5; size: -; V: TRBV6-5; CDR3: CASELAGNQPQHF
J: TRBJ1-1; size: -; V: TRBV3-1/TRBV3-2; CDR3: CASSQDPGIWNTEAFF